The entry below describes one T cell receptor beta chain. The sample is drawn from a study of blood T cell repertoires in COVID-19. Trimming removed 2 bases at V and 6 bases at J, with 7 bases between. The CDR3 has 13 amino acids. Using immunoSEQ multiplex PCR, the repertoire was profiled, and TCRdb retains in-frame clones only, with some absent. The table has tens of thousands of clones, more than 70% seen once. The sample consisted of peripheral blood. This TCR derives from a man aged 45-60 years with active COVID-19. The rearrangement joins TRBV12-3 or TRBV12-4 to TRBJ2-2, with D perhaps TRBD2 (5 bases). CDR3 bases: TGTGCCAGCAGTTTAACTAGTCCCGGGGAGCTGTTTTTT. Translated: CASSLTSPGELFF.